This paragraph covers one T cell receptor beta chain sequence. This table comes from immunoSEQ multiplex PCR, and its TCRdb copy is limited to in-frame clones, with some not included. This table holds fewer than 90,000 clones, less than 95% found once. This specimen belongs to a study of OX40 agonist ivuxolimab in advanced cancers. For the study at large: The dose-escalation cohort had hepatocellular carcinoma, melanoma, renal cell or head and neck cancer.

From germline, CDR1 is MDHEN and CDR2 SYDVKM. The V gene lost 6 bases and the J gene lost 2 bases, with 13 bases spanning the gap. The CDR3 spans 14 residues. The receptor comes from an adult with an advanced solid tumor such as melanoma, head and neck, liver or kidney cancer. Here the sequenced sample was CD4+ or CD8+ T cells sorted from blood, taken in a trial of the OX40 agonist ivuxolimab. The chain joins TRBV28 to TRBJ1-1; unclear D gene. The CDR3 bases are TGTGCCAGCAGCCCAGGACGGGGAAACACTGAAGCTTTCTTT. Its protein is CASSPGRGNTEAFF.